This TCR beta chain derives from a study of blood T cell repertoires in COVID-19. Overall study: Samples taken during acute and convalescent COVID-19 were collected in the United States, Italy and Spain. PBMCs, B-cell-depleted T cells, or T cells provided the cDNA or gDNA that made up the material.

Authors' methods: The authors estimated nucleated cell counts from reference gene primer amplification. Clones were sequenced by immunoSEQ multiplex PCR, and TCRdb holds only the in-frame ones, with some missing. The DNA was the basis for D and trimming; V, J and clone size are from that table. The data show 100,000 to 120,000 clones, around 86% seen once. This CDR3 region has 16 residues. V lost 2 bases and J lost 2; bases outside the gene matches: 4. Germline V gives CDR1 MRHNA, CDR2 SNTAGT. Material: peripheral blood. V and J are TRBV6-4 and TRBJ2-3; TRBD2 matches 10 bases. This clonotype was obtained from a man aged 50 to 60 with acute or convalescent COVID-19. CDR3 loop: CASSDRSGGDTDTQYF. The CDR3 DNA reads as TGTGCCAGCAGTGACCGCAGCGGGGGGGACACAGATACGCAGTATTTT.